Following are 26 T cell receptor beta chains from one sample sequenced in a study of T cell repertoires in cytomegalovirus infection. These receptors have no known antigen. TCRdb recomputed calls from the reads with MiXCR, one row per CDR3 protein. The data show just under 500,000 distinct CDR3 sequences, more than 30% seen once. The sequences come from cultured PBMCs, collected from culture after CMV antigen stimulation. The receptors come from a human donor in good health (CMV status not recorded). Some clones in this sample may be carry-over from other donors' samples.

V and J are TRBV6-1 and TRBJ1-2; 7 bases line up with TRBD1. This CDR3 spans 16 amino acids. Germline loops: CDR1 MNHNS, CDR2 SASEGT. V lost 6 bases to trimming and J lost 1 base; unmatched junction nucleotides: 11. The CDR3 is CASREMTGQYNYGYTF. DNA for the CDR3: TGTGCCAGCAGGGAGATGACGGGACAGTATAACTATGGCTACACCTTC.

J is TRBJ2-3 and V is TRBV29-1, with D tentatively TRBD1 or TRBD2 (5 bases each). CDR3 length equals 12 residues. The germline V gene encodes CDR1 SQVTM and CDR2 ANQGSEA. Trimming removed 4 bases from V and 4 bases from J, with 9 bases in between. The DNA for the CDR3 is TGCAGCGTTGTACTAGGGGCAGATACGCAGTATTTT. Its translation: CSVVLGADTQYF.

The chain is built from TRBV6-2 or TRBV6-3 and TRBJ2-5; D is uncertain. Germline lookup yields CDR1 MNHEY and CDR2 SVGEGT. The length of the CDR3 is 12 residues. Between the trimmed V and J ends, which lost 0 bases and 5 bases, there was a span of 4 bases. The CDR3 region is CASSYSWETQYF. The CDR3 DNA is TGTGCCAGCAGTTACTCATGGGAGACCCAGTACTTC.

The CDR3 nucleotides read TGTGCCAGCAGTTACGTTAGCGAGCGGCAGCCCCAGCATTTT. This translates into CASSYVSERQPQHF. The V and J genes are TRBV6-5 and TRBJ1-5; unclear D gene. Deletions cut 2 bases from V and 7 bases from J, with 12 bases between. Per germline, CDR1 MNHEY and CDR2 SVGAGI. The CDR3 consists of 14 residues.

The V call is TRBV7-2, the J call TRBJ2-3; TRBD1 matches 7 bases. The DNA end is more similar to TRBJ1-5, so the J call may be wrong. The CDR3 spans 14 residues. CDR1 is SGHTA and CDR2 is FQGNSA in the germline V gene. CDR3 loop: CASSLSDGTDTQHF. The CDR3 region has the DNA TGTGCCAGCAGCTTAAGCGACGGGACAGATACGCAGCATTTT.

This clonotype appeared a few times. V usage is TRBV6-1 and J usage is TRBJ2-3, with a possible D match to TRBD2 (5 bases). The ends were cut back, 5 bases at V and 6 bases at J, with 12 bases in the middle. In germline, CDR1 is MNHNS, CDR2 SASEGT. This CDR3 has 13 amino acids. CDR3 nucleotides: TGTGCCAGCAGTCAGTCCGGGGTGGATACGCAGTATTTT. It translates to CASSQSGVDTQYF.

The gene calls are TRBV27 and TRBJ2-2, with 11 nucleotides matching TRBD2. The CDR3 runs 14 residues. CDR1 MNHEY and CDR2 SMNVEV come from the germline V gene (reference sequence). V was clipped by 7 bases and J by 6 bases; unmatched bases: 4. CDR3 loop: CASTLAGGAGELFF. CDR3 bases: TGTGCCAGCACCTTAGCGGGAGGGGCCGGGGAGCTGTTTTTT.

V is TRBV7-2 and J is TRBJ2-1, with D perhaps TRBD2 (6 bases). CDR3 length equals 12 residues. Germline CDR1 SGHTA, CDR2 FQGNSA. V shed 5 bases and J shed 8 bases, with 10 bases lying between them. CDR3 sequence: CASSRASDEQFF. CDR3 sequence (DNA): TGTGCCAGCAGCCGAGCTAGCGATGAGCAGTTCTTC.

This chain uses TRBV7-6 with TRBJ1-4; 10 bases map to TRBD1. CDR3 length: 15 residues. Germline V gives CDR1 SGHVS, CDR2 FNYEAQ. Trimming removed 2 bases from V and 7 bases from J; junction bases left unmatched: 4. The CDR3, as DNA: TGTGCCAGCAGCTTATCCGGGACAGGGGCTGAAAAACTGTTTTTT. Its protein is CASSLSGTGAEKLFF. The entire variable domain, with the rest obtained from reference TRBV7-6 and TRBJ1-4, is as follows: GAGVSQSPRYKVTKRGQDVALRCDPISGHVSLYWYRQALGQGPEFLTYFNYEAQQDKSGLPNDRFSAERPEGSISTLTIQRTEQRDSAMYRCASSLSGTGAEKLFFGSGTQLSVL.

In this sample, this clonotype turned up a few times. This chain links TRBV6-1 with TRBJ1-3; D is ambiguous. The CDR3 spans 15 residues. V shed 6 bases and J shed 0 bases, with 12 bases lying between them. CDR1 and CDR2 (germline): MNHNS, SASEGT. CDR3 sequence (DNA): TGTGCCAGCAGGTGGTGGTTATACTCTGGAAACACCATATATTTT. Translated: CASRWWLYSGNTIYF.

This clonotype was recorded many times. The chain has TRBV7-2 and TRBJ1-4; 8 bases fit TRBD1. Germline V gives CDR1 SGHTA, CDR2 FQGNSA. Germline trimming cut 5 bases from V and 8 bases from J; bases unmatched to any gene: 10. The CDR3 is 15 amino acids. The DNA for the CDR3 is TGTGCCAGCAGCCCCGACGACAGGGGAAGGGAAAAACTGTTTTTT. It yields the protein CASSPDDRGREKLFF.

This clonotype was detected a few times. The rearrangement links TRBV7-2 to TRBJ2-4; tentative D call: TRBD1 (6 bases). Germline V CDR1 and CDR2: SGHTA, FQGNSA. This CDR3 has 15 amino acids. V was cut by 6 bases and J by 1 base, with 13 bases left in between. The CDR3 loop is CASRLGATAKNIQYF. In DNA, the CDR3 is TGTGCCAGCAGACTGGGGGCGACGGCCAAAAACATTCAGTACTTC.

This chain links TRBV7-6 with TRBJ1-2; D unclear. CDR1 and CDR2 from the germline V gene are SGHVS and FNYEAQ. This CDR3 contains 16 residues. V lost 3 bases to trimming and J lost 4 bases, with 18 bases between them. CDR3 sequence: CASSLGQADLLYGYTF. In DNA, the CDR3 is TGTGCCAGCAGCTTGGGTCAGGCAGACCTCCTCTATGGCTACACCTTC.

The chain joins TRBV12-3 or TRBV12-4 to TRBJ1-2; D unclear. Trimming cost V 0 bases and J 8 bases, with 13 bases left between them. The CDR3 totals 14 residues. CDR3: CASSLAPALEGYTF. CDR3 nucleotides: TGTGCCAGCAGTTTAGCGCCGGCACTGGAGGGCTACACCTTC.

This clonotype appeared a few times. The chain couples TRBV7-2 to TRBJ2-7; 10 bases line up with TRBD1. This CDR3 spans 15 amino acids. Germline-derived CDR1 and CDR2 are SGHTA and FQGNSA. Unmatched junction bases numbered 4, after V lost 4 bases and J lost 1 base. The CDR3 nucleotides read TGTGCCAGCAGCTCCCCGGACAGGGGGTCCTACGAGCAGTACTTC. Translated: CASSSPDRGSYEQYF.

This clonotype was detected only a few times. This chain uses TRBV25-1 with TRBJ2-5; D is tentatively TRBD1 or TRBD2 (5 bases each). Germline assignment: CDR1 MGHDK and CDR2 SYGVNS. This CDR3 region has 15 residues. V lost 4 bases and J 5 bases, leaving 17 bases between the germline ends. The CDR3 here is CASSGARGARETQYF. Here the CDR3 DNA reads TGTGCCAGCAGTGGTGCTCGGGGCGCGAGGGAGACCCAGTACTTC.

The chain carries TRBV30 and TRBJ1-2, with 10 bases lining up with TRBD1. CDR1 GTSNPN and CDR2 SVGIG come from the germline V gene (reference sequence). The CDR3 is made up of 15 amino acids. V trimming: 3 bases; J trimming: 0 bases; junction bases outside the gene matches: 4. CDR3 region: CAWRGQGTPNYGYTF. CDR3 DNA sequence: TGTGCCTGGAGGGGACAGGGGACACCTAACTATGGCTACACCTTC.

The rearrangement joins TRBV12-3 or TRBV12-4 to TRBJ2-7, with TRBD1 matching over 7 bases. The trim removed 5 bases at V and 0 bases at J, leaving 4 bases unmatched. This CDR3 region has 14 residues. The CDR3 sequence is CASSTTGHSYEQYF. DNA of the CDR3: TGTGCCAGCAGTACGACAGGGCACTCCTACGAGCAGTACTTC.

At least ten counts were recorded for this clonotype. V usage is TRBV7-4 and J usage is TRBJ2-1; unclear D gene. Germline-derived CDR1 and CDR2 are SGHVT and SQSDAQ. This CDR3 comprises 17 residues. V was trimmed by 5 bases and J by 6 bases, leaving 23 bases between them. The CDR3 protein is CASSLTTEGSVPNEQFF. CDR3 sequence (DNA): TGTGCCAGCAGCCTGACAACCGAAGGTAGTGTTCCCAATGAGCAGTTCTTC.

The CDR3 DNA follows: TGCAGTGGACAGGAGTCCGAAAACAATCAGCCCCAGCATTTT. It yields the protein CSGQESENNQPQHF. The V and J genes are TRBV20-1 and TRBJ1-5, with D perhaps TRBD1 (6 bases). The germline V gene has CDR1 DFQATT and CDR2 SNEGSKA (reference sequence). V was shortened by 7 bases and J by 3 bases, with 16 bases between the two germline ends. This CDR3 is 14 amino acids long.

The chain joins TRBV18 to TRBJ2-3; TRBD2 matches 10 bases. Trimming at V came to 5 bases and at J to 7 bases, leaving 12 bases not matched to a gene. The length of the CDR3 is 16 residues. Germline V lookup: CDR1 KGHSH, CDR2 LQKENI. The CDR3 coding sequence is TGTGCCAGCTCATCCGGACTAGCGGAGACCTCCAATACGCAGTATTTT. Translated: CASSSGLAETSNTQYF.

The J gene is TRBJ2-1, the V gene TRBV10-3; 7 positions match TRBD2. V was clipped by 10 bases and J by 0 bases; unmatched bases: 9. The CDR3 has 15 amino acids. Germline assignment: CDR1 ENHRY and CDR2 SYGVKD. CDR3 bases: TGTGCCACCCGAGCGGGAACGAGCTCCTACAATGAGCAGTTCTTC. This encodes CATRAGTSSYNEQFF.

This clonotype turned up a few times. The rearrangement joins TRBV27 to TRBJ2-1; D might be TRBD2 (5 bases). Trimming cost V 2 bases and J 6 bases, with 14 bases left between them. There are 15 residues in the CDR3. CDR1 and CDR2 from the germline V gene are MNHEY and SMNVEV (reference sequence). This chain's CDR3 is CASSLAPLASNEQFF. The DNA of the CDR3 is TGTGCCAGCAGTTTAGCCCCGCTAGCCTCCAATGAGCAGTTCTTC.

This clonotype was detected ten times or more. The V call is TRBV7-2, the J call TRBJ1-5; 7 bases line up with TRBD1. This CDR3 comprises 13 residues. The V and J ends lost 4 bases and 8 bases, in that order; junction bases with no gene match: 5. In germline, CDR1 is SGHTA, CDR2 FQGNSA. The CDR3 region has the DNA TGTGCCAGCAGCTCAGACAGGGAGAAGCCCCAGCATTTT. Protein product: CASSSDREKPQHF.

With regard to this clonotype: The final CDR3 position lacks the conserved phenylalanine or tryptophan, pointing to a likely read error. The J gene is TRBJ1-3, the V gene TRBV27; the match to TRBD1 covers 8 bases. The CDR3 spans 14 residues. Germline lookup yields CDR1 MNHEY and CDR2 SMNVEV (reference sequence). In nucleotides, the CDR3 is TGTGCCAGCAGAACCGGGACAGGTGCAAACCCCATATATTTG. Translated, it gives CASRTGTGANPIYL.

The chain uses TRBV4-1 and TRBJ1-4; D remains unclear. The CDR3 length is 15 residues. In germline, CDR1 is MGHRA, CDR2 YSYEKL. V was clipped by 5 bases and J by 7 bases, with 17 bases between them. CDR3 protein: CASSVRPSLGEKLFF. CDR3 sequence (DNA): TGCGCCAGCAGCGTTCGCCCAAGCCTCGGTGAAAAACTGTTTTTT.